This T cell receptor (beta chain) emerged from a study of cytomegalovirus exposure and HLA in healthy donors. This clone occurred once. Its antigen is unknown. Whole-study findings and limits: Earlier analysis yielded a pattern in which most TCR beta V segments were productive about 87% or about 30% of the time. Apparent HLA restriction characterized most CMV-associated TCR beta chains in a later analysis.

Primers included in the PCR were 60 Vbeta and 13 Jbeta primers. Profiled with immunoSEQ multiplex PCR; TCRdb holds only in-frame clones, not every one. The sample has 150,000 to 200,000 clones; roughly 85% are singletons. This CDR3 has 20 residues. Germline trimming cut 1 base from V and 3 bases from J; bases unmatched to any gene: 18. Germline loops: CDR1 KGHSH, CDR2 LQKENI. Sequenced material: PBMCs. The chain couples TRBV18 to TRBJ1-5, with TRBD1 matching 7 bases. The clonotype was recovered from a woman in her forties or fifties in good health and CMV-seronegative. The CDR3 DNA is TGTGCCAGCTCACCACGACGGCTAAATTTGCAGGGGGATTTCAATCAGCCCCAGCATTTT. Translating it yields CASSPRRLNLQGDFNQPQHF.